A selection of T cell receptor beta chains follows, all from one sample in a study of CD8+ T cells in alopecia areata. Sequencing used immunoSEQ multiplex PCR; TCRdb keeps in-frame clones, though not all of them. Among around 70,000 clones listed, approximately 28% were seen once. The sample in question was CD8+ T cells sorted from blood, obtained at week 4, from a patient treated with tofacitinib. The receptors here all came from a human donor with alopecia areata. Both conserved end residues are part of each CDR3. The D gene is left open where the match is weak. For some rows the clone size is stated as once, few or many, or as a class when expanded; others skip it.

D: .
size: .
V: TRBV30
J: TRBJ1-2
DNA: TGTGCCTGGAGTGCGGACAGCAATGGCTACACCTTC
CDR3: CAWSADSNGYTF

D: TRBD1
size: .
V: TRBV13
J: TRBJ1-2
DNA: TGTGCCAGCAGCTTAGCCGGGACAGGGGGCGTCTATGGCTACACCTTC
CDR3: CASSLAGTGGVYGYTF

D: .
size: .
V: TRBV9
J: TRBJ2-2
DNA: TGTGCCAGCAGCGGCATGGCCGGGGAGCTGTTTTTT
CDR3: CASSGMAGELFF

D: TRBD2
size: .
V: TRBV30
J: TRBJ2-5
DNA: TGTGCCTGGAAGCTCCCAGCGGGAGGGCCGAGGGCAGCAGAGACCCAGTACTTC
CDR3: CAWKLPAGGPRAAETQYF

D: TRBD1
size: .
V: TRBV29-1
J: TRBJ1-1
DNA: TGCAGCGTTGAGCGGAGGACAGGGATGGGTGAAGCTTTCTTT
CDR3: CSVERRTGMGEAFF

D: TRBD1
size: few
V: TRBV30
J: TRBJ1-2
DNA: TGTGCCTGGATTCAGACCGGGACAGGGGCCGGCTATGGCTACACCTTC
CDR3: CAWIQTGTGAGYGYTF

D: TRBD1
size: .
V: TRBV29-1
J: TRBJ2-7
DNA: TGCAGCATCGGGACAGTCACCTACGAGCAGTACTTC
CDR3: CSIGTVTYEQYF

D: .
size: few
V: TRBV7-9
J: TRBJ2-3
DNA: TGTGCCAGCAGCTTAGTCATCGCCACAGATACGCAGTATTTT
CDR3: CASSLVIATDTQYF

D: TRBD1
size: few
V: TRBV2
J: TRBJ2-3
DNA: TGTGCCAGCAGAGGGGACAGGGGGCGCACAGATACGCAGTATTTT
CDR3: CASRGDRGRTDTQYF

D: TRBD2
size: .
V: TRBV23-1
J: TRBJ2-2
DNA: TGCGCCAGCAGTCAGAACGGACTAGCGAAAAACACCGGGGAGCTGTTTTTT
CDR3: CASSQNGLAKNTGELFF

D: TRBD2
size: few
V: TRBV7-9
J: TRBJ2-2
DNA: TGTGCCAGCAGCGGACTAGCGGGAGGTACTACGAACACCGGGGAGCTGTTTTTT
CDR3: CASSGLAGGTTNTGELFF